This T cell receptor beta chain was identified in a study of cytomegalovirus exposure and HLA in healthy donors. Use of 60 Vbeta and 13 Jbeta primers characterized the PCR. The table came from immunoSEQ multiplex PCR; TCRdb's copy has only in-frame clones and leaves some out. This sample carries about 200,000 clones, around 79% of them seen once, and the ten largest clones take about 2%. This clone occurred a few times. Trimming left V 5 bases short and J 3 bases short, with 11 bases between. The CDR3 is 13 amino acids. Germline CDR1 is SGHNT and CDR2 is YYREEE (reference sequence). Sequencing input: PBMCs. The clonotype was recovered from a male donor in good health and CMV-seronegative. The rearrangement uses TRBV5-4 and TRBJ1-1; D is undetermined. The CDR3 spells CASRLRGDTEAFF. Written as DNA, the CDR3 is TGTGCCAGCAGATTGAGAGGAGACACTGAAGCTTTCTTT.